The 6 T cell receptor beta chains reported below all come from one sample, sequenced in a study of T cell responses to AZD1222 COVID-19 vaccine. The method was immunoSEQ multiplex PCR; TCRdb's version includes in-frame clones alone and lacks a portion of them. This table has 140,000 to 150,000 clones, approximately 94% appearing once. Here the sequenced sample was peripheral blood, taken on day 0 of AZD1222 vaccination. The receptors were gathered from an adult in good health.

The chain combines TRBV4-3 with TRBJ1-1; D gene unclear. Germline CDR1 is LGHNA and CDR2 is YSLEER. The CDR3 covers 16 residues. Trimming stripped 0 bases from V and 1 base from J, with 12 bases between. In nucleotides, the CDR3 is TGCGCCAGCAGCCAAGAAGAAGCAGCTCCGAACACTGAAGCTTTCTTT. This translates into CASSQEEAAPNTEAFF.

J is TRBJ1-1 and V is TRBV25-1, with D perhaps matching TRBD1 (5 bases). The CDR3 consists of 13 residues. The V end lost 8 bases, the J end lost 0 bases, and 10 bases lay between the germline ends. The germline V gene encodes CDR1 MGHDK and CDR2 SYGVNS. The DNA of the CDR3 is TGTGCCAGCGGGGCATTTGTGAACACTGAAGCTTTCTTT. This codes for CASGAFVNTEAFF.

The J gene is TRBJ2-5, the V gene TRBV5-4; no firm D call. CDR3 length: 14 amino acids. V was pared by 0 bases and J by 3 bases, with 9 bases between. Per germline, CDR1 SGHNT and CDR2 YYREEE (reference sequence). As DNA, the CDR3 is TGTGCCAGCAGCTTGGGACTGCTAAAAGAGACCCAGTACTTC. It specifies CASSLGLLKETQYF.

The chain combines TRBV10-3 with TRBJ1-5, with no clear D. The germline gives CDR1 ENHRY, CDR2 SYGVKD. V was pared by 7 bases and J by 4 bases, with 17 bases between. The CDR3 is made up of 15 amino acids. CDR3 nucleotides: TGTGCCATCATCTGGCTAGGAGGCTCTAATCAGCCCCAGCATTTT. Translation: CAIIWLGGSNQPQHF.

The rearrangement joins TRBV7-8 to TRBJ1-5, with D possibly TRBD1 on 5 matching bases. The CDR3 contains 15 residues. Trimming removed 5 bases from V and 3 bases from J, with 14 bases in between. The germline gives CDR1 SGHVS, CDR2 FQNEAQ. CDR3 in amino acids: CASSRGTLVNQPQHF. The CDR3, as DNA: TGTGCCAGCAGCCGAGGGACCCTAGTCAATCAGCCCCAGCATTTT.

This clone was detected once. The CDR3 loop is CASSFGQGYTEAFF. CDR3 coding DNA: TGTGCCAGCAGTTTCGGGCAGGGGTACACTGAAGCTTTCTTT. The chain is built from TRBV27 and TRBJ1-1; a weak D match, TRBD1 (6 bases). V lost 3 bases and J 3 bases, leaving 11 bases between the germline ends. The CDR3 spans 14 residues. Germline V gene data show CDR1 as MNHEY and CDR2 as SMNVEV (reference sequence).